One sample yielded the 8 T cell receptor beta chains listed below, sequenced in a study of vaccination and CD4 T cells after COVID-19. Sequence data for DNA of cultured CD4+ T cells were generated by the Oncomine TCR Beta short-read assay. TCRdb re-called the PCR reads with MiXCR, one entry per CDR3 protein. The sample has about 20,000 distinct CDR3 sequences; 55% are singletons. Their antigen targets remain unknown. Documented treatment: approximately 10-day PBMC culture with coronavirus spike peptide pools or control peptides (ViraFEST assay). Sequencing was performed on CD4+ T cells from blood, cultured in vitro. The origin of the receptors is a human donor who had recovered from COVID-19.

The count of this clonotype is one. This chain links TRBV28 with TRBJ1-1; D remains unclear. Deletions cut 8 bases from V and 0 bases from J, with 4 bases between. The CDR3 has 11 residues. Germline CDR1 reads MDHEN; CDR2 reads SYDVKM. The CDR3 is CASELNTEAFF. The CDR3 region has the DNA TGTGCCAGCGAGTTGAACACTGAAGCTTTCTTT.

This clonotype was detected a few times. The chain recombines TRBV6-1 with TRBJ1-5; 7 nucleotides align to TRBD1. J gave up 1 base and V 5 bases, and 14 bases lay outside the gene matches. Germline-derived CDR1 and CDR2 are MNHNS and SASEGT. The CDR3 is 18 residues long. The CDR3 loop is CASSQTIQQGPSNQPQHF. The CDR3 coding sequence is TGTGCCAGCAGTCAAACCATCCAACAGGGGCCGAGCAATCAGCCCCAGCATTTT.

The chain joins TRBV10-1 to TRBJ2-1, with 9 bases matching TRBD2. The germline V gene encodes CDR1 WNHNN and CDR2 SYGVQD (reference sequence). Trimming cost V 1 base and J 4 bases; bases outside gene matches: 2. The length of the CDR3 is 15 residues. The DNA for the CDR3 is TGCGCCAGCAGTGAGTTGACTAGCGGTTACAATGAGCAGTTCTTC. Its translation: CASSELTSGYNEQFF.

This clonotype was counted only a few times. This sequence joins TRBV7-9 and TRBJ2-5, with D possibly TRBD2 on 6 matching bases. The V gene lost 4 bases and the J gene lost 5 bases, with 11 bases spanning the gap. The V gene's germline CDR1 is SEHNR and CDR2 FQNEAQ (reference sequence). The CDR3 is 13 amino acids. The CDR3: CASSWGRSETQYF. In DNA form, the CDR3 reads TGTGCCAGCAGCTGGGGGAGGTCGGAGACCCAGTACTTC.

DNA for the CDR3: TGTGCCAGCAGTCGGCCAAGCTCTGGGGCCAACGTCCTGACTTTC. This sequence encodes CASSRPSSGANVLTF. The rearrangement links TRBV12-3 or TRBV12-4 to TRBJ2-6; D unclear. V was pared by 5 bases and J by 0 bases, with 8 bases between. This CDR3 is 15 amino acids long.

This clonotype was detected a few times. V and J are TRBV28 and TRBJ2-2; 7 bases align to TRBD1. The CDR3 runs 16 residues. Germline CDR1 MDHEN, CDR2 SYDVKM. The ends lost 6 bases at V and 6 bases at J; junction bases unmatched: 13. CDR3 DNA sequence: TGTGCCAGCAGGACGACCGGGACAGACTTCGCCGGGGAGCTGTTTTTT. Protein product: CASRTTGTDFAGELFF. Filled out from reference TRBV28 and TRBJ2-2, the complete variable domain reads DVKVTQSSRYLVKRTGEKVFLECVQDMDHENMFWYRQDPGLGLRLIYFSYDVKMKEKGDIPEGYSVSREKKERFSLILESASTNQTSMYLCASRTTGTDFAGELFFGEGSRLTVL.

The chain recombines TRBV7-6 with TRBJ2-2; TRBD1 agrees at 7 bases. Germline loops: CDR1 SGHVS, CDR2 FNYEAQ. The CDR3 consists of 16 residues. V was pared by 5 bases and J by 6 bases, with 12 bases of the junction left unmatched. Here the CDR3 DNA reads TGTGCCAGCAGCCCGGACAGGCCGACCAACGCCGGGGAGCTGTTTTTT. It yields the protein CASSPDRPTNAGELFF. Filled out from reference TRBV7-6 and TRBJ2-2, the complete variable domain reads GAGVSQSPRYKVTKRGQDVALRCDPISGHVSLYWYRQALGQGPEFLTYFNYEAQQDKSGLPNDRFSAERPEGSISTLTIQRTEQRDSAMYRCASSPDRPTNAGELFFGEGSRLTVL.

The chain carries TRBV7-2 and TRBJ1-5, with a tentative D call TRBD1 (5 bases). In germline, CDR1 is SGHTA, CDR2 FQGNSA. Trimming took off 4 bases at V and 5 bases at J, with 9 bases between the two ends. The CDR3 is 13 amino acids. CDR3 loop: CASSWGGDQPQHF. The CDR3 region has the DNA TGTGCCAGCAGCTGGGGGGGGGATCAGCCCCAGCATTTT. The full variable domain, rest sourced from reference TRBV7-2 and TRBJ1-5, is GAGVSQSPSNKVTEKGKDVELRCDPISGHTALYWYRQSLGQGLEFLIYFQGNSAPDKSGLPSDRFSAERTGGSVSTLTIQRTQQEDSAVYLCASSWGGDQPQHFGDGTRLSIL.